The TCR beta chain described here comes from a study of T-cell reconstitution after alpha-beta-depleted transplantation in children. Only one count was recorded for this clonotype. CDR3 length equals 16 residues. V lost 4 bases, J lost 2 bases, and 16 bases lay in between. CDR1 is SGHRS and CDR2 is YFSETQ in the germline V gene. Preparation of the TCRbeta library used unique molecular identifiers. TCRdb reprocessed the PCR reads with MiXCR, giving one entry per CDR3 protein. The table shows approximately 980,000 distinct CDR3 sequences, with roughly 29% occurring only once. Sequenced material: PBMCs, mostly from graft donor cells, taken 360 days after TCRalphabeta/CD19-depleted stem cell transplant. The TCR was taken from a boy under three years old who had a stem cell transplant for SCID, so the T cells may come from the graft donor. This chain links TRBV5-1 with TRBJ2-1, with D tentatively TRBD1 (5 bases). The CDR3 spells CASSRATGITYNEQFF. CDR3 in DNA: TGCGCCAGCAGCCGAGCTACAGGTATCACCTACAATGAGCAGTTCTTC.